This T cell receptor beta chain was documented in a study of blood T cells in healthy people across ages. Study results and caveats: It was held that diversity estimates obtained from one million T cells represented underestimates. The study lacked donor CMV status, which possibly confounded expanded clonotype changes. What prevented conclusive comparison of naive and antigen-experienced cells was that PBMCs were unsorted.

As regards this clonotype: The antigen is undetermined.

The authors drew 7.5 to 10 milliliters of peripheral blood from each donor. A sample-barcoded 5' primer and a J-beta primer mix were used in a second PCR of roughly 6 to 11 cycles. TCRdb called the 5' RACE reads again in MiXCR, with one record for every CDR3 protein. The sample contains 650,000 to 1,000,000 distinct CDR3 sequences, 36% of which appear only once. CDR3 size: 14 residues. In germline, CDR1 is SGHVS, CDR2 FNYEAQ. The trim removed 2 bases at V and 7 bases at J, leaving 8 bases unmatched. This clonotype originated in a man between 18 and 35 years old in good health. The V gene is TRBV7-6, the J gene TRBJ2-7; 7 nucleotides align to TRBD1. Sequenced material: blood. CDR3 bases: TGTGCCAGCAGCTTAACAGGGGCAGGGGGTGAGCAGTACTTC. Protein product: CASSLTGAGGEQYF.